The clone carrying this T cell receptor (beta chain) showed up many times. The data originate from a study of CD8 T cells in ankylosing spondylitis. Quantitative 5'-RACE with molecular barcodes generated TCR beta libraries. One entry per CDR3 protein, called by TCRdb with MiXCR from the 5' RACE reads. The table shows 25,000 to 30,000 distinct CDR3 sequences, with around 5.2% occurring only once. Per germline, CDR1 SGDLS and CDR2 YYNGEE. J gave up 3 bases and V 0 bases, and 5 bases lay outside the gene matches. CDR3 length equals 15 residues. V usage is TRBV9 and J usage is TRBJ2-7; 8 positions agree with TRBD2. This clonotype originated in a female donor with ankylosing spondylitis or in good health (not recorded which). Material: blood, either unsorted or a sorted T cell fraction (not recorded which). The CDR3 nucleotides read TGTGCCAGCAGCGTAGGCGGGGGGAATCGCTACGAGCAGTACTTC. It is translated as CASSVGGGNRYEQYF.